This TCR beta chain derives from a study of shared clonotypes between healthy human individuals. Over several immunoSEQ plates, each subset's genomic DNA was distributed in even portions. Under the authors' procedure: ImmunoSEQ sequences covered only the junction and lacked quality scores; filtering therefore differed. Sequencing used immunoSEQ multiplex PCR; TCRdb keeps in-frame clones, though not all of them. V, J and clone size reflect that table, while D and trimming were determined from the DNA. The sample lists some 1,600,000 clones, 98% seen once, with 0.4% to 0.55% in the top ten. Trimming removed 4 bases from V and 6 bases from J, with 7 bases in between. The CDR3 contains 12 residues. CDR1 SGHTA and CDR2 FQGNSA come from the germline V gene. It was into CD45RA+ naive and CD45RA-negative memory subsets that the CD4+ cells were split.

J is TRBJ1-5 and V is TRBV7-2; no clear D. Sequenced: naive CD4+ T cells sorted from blood. Subset described: CD45RA+ positively selected. The clonotype comes from a man aged 30-40 years in good health. The CDR3 is CASSSSGQPQHF. The DNA for the CDR3 is TGTGCCAGCAGCTCCTCTGGTCAGCCCCAGCATTTT.